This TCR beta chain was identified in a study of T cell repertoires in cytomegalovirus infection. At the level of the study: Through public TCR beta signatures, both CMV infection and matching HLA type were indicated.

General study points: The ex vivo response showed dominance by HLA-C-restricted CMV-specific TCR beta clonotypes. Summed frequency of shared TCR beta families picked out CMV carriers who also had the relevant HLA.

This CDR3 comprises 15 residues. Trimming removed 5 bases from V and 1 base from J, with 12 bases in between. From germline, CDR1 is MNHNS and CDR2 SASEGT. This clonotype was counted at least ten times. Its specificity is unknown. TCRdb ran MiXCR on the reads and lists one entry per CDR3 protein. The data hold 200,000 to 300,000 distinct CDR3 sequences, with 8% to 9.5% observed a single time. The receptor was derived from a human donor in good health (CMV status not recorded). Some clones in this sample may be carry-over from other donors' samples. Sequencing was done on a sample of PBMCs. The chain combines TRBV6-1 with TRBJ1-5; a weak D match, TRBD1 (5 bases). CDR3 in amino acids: CASSSGSPSNQPQHF. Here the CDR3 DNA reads TGTGCCAGCAGTTCAGGGTCTCCGAGCAATCAGCCCCAGCATTTT.